The 24 T cell receptor beta chains below all came from one sample that was sequenced in a study of blood T cells in healthy people across ages. Next came a second PCR, run for about 6 to 12 cycles, which used a sample-barcoded 5' primer along with a J-beta primer mix. TCRdb analysed the 5' RACE reads with MiXCR anew, one entry per CDR3 protein. Here the sample spans some 1.5 million distinct CDR3 sequences, under 30% being singletons. The source material was blood. The receptors here all came from a woman in her 30s in good health.

The chain is built from TRBV3-1 and TRBJ1-2; 11 bases match TRBD1. Germline lookup yields CDR1 LGHDT and CDR2 YNNKEL (reference sequence). The CDR3 has 17 residues. J gave up 3 bases and V 4 bases, and 10 bases lay outside the gene matches. The CDR3 DNA follows: TGTGCCAGCAGCCGACGGACAGGGGGCCGAGGCGACTATGGCTACACCTTC. This encodes CASSRRTGGRGDYGYTF.

The chain has TRBV7-6 and TRBJ2-1, with 7 positions matching TRBD2. CDR3 length equals 15 residues. V trimming: 5 bases; J trimming: 8 bases; junction bases outside the gene matches: 12. Germline V lookup: CDR1 SGHVS, CDR2 FNYEAQ. The chain's CDR3 is CASSPPGTTLDEQFF. In DNA, the CDR3 is TGTGCCAGCAGCCCCCCGGGGACTACCCTCGATGAGCAGTTCTTC.

The rearrangement uses TRBV7-8 and TRBJ2-2; D possibly matches TRBD1 or TRBD2 (5 bases each). The CDR3 covers 14 residues. Trimming took off 5 bases at V and 5 bases at J, with 12 bases between the two ends. Germline V gene data show CDR1 as SGHVS and CDR2 as FQNEAQ. The CDR3, as DNA: TGTGCCAGCAGCGTCGGGACGCATACCGGGGAGCTGTTTTTT. Translated: CASSVGTHTGELFF.

This clonotype occurred a few times. The chain couples TRBV4-1 to TRBJ2-1; 10 nucleotides line up with TRBD1. The CDR3 is made up of 14 amino acids. Germline V gene lookup returns CDR1 MGHRA and CDR2 YSYEKL. J was trimmed by 7 bases and V by 3 bases; bases with no gene match: 3. The CDR3: CASSHGTGVNEQFF. CDR3 sequence (DNA): TGCGCCAGCAGCCACGGGACAGGGGTGAATGAGCAGTTCTTC.

This clonotype was observed many times. This chain connects TRBV7-2 to TRBJ1-2; perhaps TRBD1 as D (5 bases). The V end lost 5 bases, the J end lost 2 bases, and 15 bases lay between the germline ends. Germline V CDR1 and CDR2: SGHTA, FQGNSA. CDR3 length: 15 amino acids. The CDR3 protein is CASSIQTVANYGYTF. CDR3 sequence (DNA): TGTGCCAGCAGCATACAGACAGTCGCGAACTATGGCTACACCTTC.

The rearrangement links TRBV6-5 to TRBJ2-7; D call uncertain. V was clipped by 0 bases and J by 7 bases, with 16 bases between them. This CDR3 is 15 amino acids long. CDR1 is MNHEY, CDR2 SVGAGI, per germline. CDR3 sequence: CASSYSRSAPQEQYF. The CDR3 DNA is TGTGCCAGCAGTTACTCCCGGTCGGCCCCACAGGAGCAGTACTTC.

On this clonotype itself: This sequence may be a read error, since a much larger clone differs from it by one base. V is TRBV12-3 or TRBV12-4 and J is TRBJ2-7, with D possibly being TRBD1 (6 bases). This CDR3 has 13 residues. CDR3 protein: CASRRGQIYVQYF. The CDR3, as DNA: TGTGCCAGCAGGCGAGGACAGATCTACGTGCAGTACTTC.

There are a few counts of this clonotype. The chain links TRBV29-1 to TRBJ1-2; D perhaps matches TRBD1 (5 bases). The CDR3 totals 13 residues. CDR1 and CDR2 (germline): SQVTM, ANQGSEA. V shed 4 bases and J shed 3 bases, with 12 bases lying between them. In nucleotides, the CDR3 is TGCAGCGTTGGAGCAGGGTTGTACTATGGCTACACCTTC. Protein product: CSVGAGLYYGYTF.

The chain links TRBV7-2 to TRBJ2-3; D not certain. The CDR3 is 9 residues long. Germline CDR1 SGHTA, CDR2 FQGNSA. With 8 bases removed from V and 14 bases from J, the gap between germline ends came to 11 bases. CDR3 amino acids: CASGSLPYF. DNA for the CDR3: TGTGCCAGCGGGTCCCTCCCGTATTTT.

V is TRBV9 and J is TRBJ2-2; 8 bases match TRBD1. This CDR3 is built from 14 residues. V lost 7 bases and J lost 7; bases outside the gene matches: 9. Germline CDR1 SGDLS, CDR2 YYNGEE. The CDR3 spells CASRRTGSDGELFF. Here the CDR3 DNA reads TGTGCCAGCCGACGGACAGGGTCGGACGGGGAGCTGTTTTTT.

This clonotype was seen a few times. V is TRBV24-1 and J is TRBJ2-3; possibly TRBD1 for D (5 bases). CDR1 is KGHDR and CDR2 is SFDVKD in the germline V gene. CDR3 length: 13 amino acids. V was clipped by 9 bases and J by 2 bases, with 11 bases between them. The CDR3 region is CATGAYTTDTQYF. DNA of the CDR3: TGTGCCACCGGGGCATATACCACAGATACGCAGTATTTT.

J is TRBJ2-3 and V is TRBV29-1, with a tentative D call TRBD2 (5 bases). Trimming removed 4 bases from V and 0 bases from J, with 11 bases in between. Germline V lookup: CDR1 SQVTM, CDR2 ANQGSEA. CDR3 length: 14 residues. The CDR3, as DNA: TGCAGCGTTGGGACTTGTGGGAGCACAGATACGCAGTATTTT. It translates to CSVGTCGSTDTQYF.

Concerning this clonotype: A much larger clone differs from this one at a single base, so this may be a read error. In this CDR3 the conserved last residue, phenylalanine or tryptophan, is missing, so a read error is likely. The chain links TRBV7-3 to TRBJ2-3; no clear D gene. The CDR3 loop spans 13 amino acids. Germline lookup yields CDR1 SGHTA and CDR2 FQGTGA. V gave up 5 bases and J gave up 6 bases, with 12 bases separating them. This chain's CDR3 is CASSPQLRDTQYY. DNA for the CDR3: TGTGCCAGCAGCCCCCAATTACGTGATACGCAGTATTAT.

This clonotype was observed at least ten times. The V gene is TRBV28, the J gene TRBJ2-1, with D perhaps matching TRBD1 (5 bases). CDR1 and CDR2 (germline): MDHEN, SYDVKM. The CDR3 is 14 amino acids. The ends were cut back, 6 bases at V and 6 bases at J, with 15 bases in the middle. The CDR3 protein is CASSLGGAANEQFF. CDR3 DNA: TGTGCCAGCAGCTTAGGTGGGGCGGCCAATGAGCAGTTCTTC.

In its sample, this clonotype was seen a few times. This chain connects TRBV25-1 to TRBJ2-7, with 7 bases identical to TRBD1. Unmatched junction bases numbered 9, after V lost 1 base and J lost 0 bases. CDR3 length equals 17 residues. The V gene's germline CDR1 is MGHDK and CDR2 SYGVNS. In DNA, the CDR3 is TGTGCCAGCAGTGAATCCCCTCGGGGACAGCACTCCTACGAGCAGTACTTC. It encodes CASSESPRGQHSYEQYF.

The chain joins TRBV3-1 to TRBJ2-5; 10 bases line up with TRBD2. CDR3 length equals 15 residues. CDR1 LGHDT and CDR2 YNNKEL come from the germline V gene (reference sequence). J was trimmed by 8 bases and V by 4 bases; bases with no gene match: 10. CDR3 residues: CASSPVTSGDETQYF. The CDR3 region has the DNA TGTGCCAGCAGCCCCGTCACTAGCGGGGATGAAACCCAGTACTTC.

This clonotype has ten or more counts. The J gene is TRBJ1-2, the V gene TRBV20-1, with TRBD1 matching over 9 bases. Unmatched junction bases numbered 5, after V lost 8 bases and J lost 4 bases. The CDR3 contains 12 residues. Germline values: CDR1 DFQATT, CDR2 SNEGSKA (reference sequence). The CDR3 coding sequence is TGCAGTCCTACAGGGGGCAGCTATGGCTACACCTTC. Amino acids: CSPTGGSYGYTF.

The CDR3 sequence: CASSLVGALGANVLTF. DNA for the CDR3: TGCGCCAGCAGCTTGGTCGGTGCTCTGGGGGCCAACGTCCTGACTTTC. The chain has TRBV5-1 and TRBJ2-6; D uncertain. Per the germline V gene, CDR1 is SGHRS and CDR2 is YFSETQ. The V gene lost 0 bases and the J gene lost 4 bases, with 11 bases spanning the gap. The CDR3 contains 16 residues.

The chain recombines TRBV11-1 with TRBJ2-7; D uncertain. CDR1 is SGHAT and CDR2 is FQDESV in the germline V gene (reference sequence). Trimming left V 5 bases short and J 12 bases short, with 14 bases between. The CDR3 has 11 residues. The CDR3 protein is CASSPSETRYF. CDR3 coding DNA: TGTGCCAGCAGCCCCTCAGAGACCCGGTACTTC.

A few counts support this clonotype. The chain has TRBV20-1 and TRBJ2-1; 7 bases are a match to TRBD2. The length of the CDR3 is 14 residues. The germline gives CDR1 DFQATT, CDR2 SNEGSKA (reference sequence). With 5 bases clipped from V and 6 bases from J, the junction kept 10 bases outside the gene matches. The CDR3 spells CSAVYGLAVNEQFF. CDR3 nucleotide sequence: TGCAGTGCTGTCTATGGTCTAGCGGTCAATGAGCAGTTCTTC.

The rearrangement links TRBV7-9 to TRBJ2-4, with D tentatively TRBD1 (6 bases). Germline values: CDR1 SEHNR, CDR2 FQNEAQ (reference sequence). Trimming took 5 bases from V and 6 from J, leaving 14 bases between them. This CDR3 is built from 14 residues. The CDR3 loop reads CASSPGQSRNIQYF. CDR3 DNA sequence: TGTGCCAGCAGCCCGGGACAAAGCAGAAACATTCAGTACTTC.

This chain links TRBV2 with TRBJ2-7; possibly TRBD1 for D (6 bases). Germline assignment: CDR1 SNHLY and CDR2 FYNNEI. The CDR3 is 14 residues long. V gave up 4 bases and J gave up 6 bases, with 16 bases separating them. The CDR3 coding sequence is TGTGCCAGCAGTGGGAACGGACAGAGCCCCGAGCAGTACTTC. It translates to CASSGNGQSPEQYF.

This clonotype was seen many times. The rearrangement links TRBV5-4 to TRBJ2-7; D is perhaps TRBD2 (6 bases). Trimming took 2 bases from V and 2 from J, leaving 14 bases between them. Per the germline V gene, CDR1 is SGHNT and CDR2 is YYREEE (reference sequence). The CDR3 spans 15 residues. CDR3: CASSLDGTRTYEQYF. For the CDR3, the DNA is TGTGCCAGCAGCTTAGACGGGACTCGGACCTACGAGCAGTACTTC.

This clonotype has a count of ten or more. The chain links TRBV7-2 to TRBJ2-5, with D possibly TRBD2 on 5 matching bases. The CDR3 covers 14 residues. Germline V gene lookup returns CDR1 SGHTA and CDR2 FQGNSA. The germline V and J ends were trimmed by 5 bases and 0 bases, with 10 bases remaining between them. The CDR3 DNA follows: TGTGCCAGCAGCCCTACTAGTTACCAAGAGACCCAGTACTTC. Translation: CASSPTSYQETQYF.